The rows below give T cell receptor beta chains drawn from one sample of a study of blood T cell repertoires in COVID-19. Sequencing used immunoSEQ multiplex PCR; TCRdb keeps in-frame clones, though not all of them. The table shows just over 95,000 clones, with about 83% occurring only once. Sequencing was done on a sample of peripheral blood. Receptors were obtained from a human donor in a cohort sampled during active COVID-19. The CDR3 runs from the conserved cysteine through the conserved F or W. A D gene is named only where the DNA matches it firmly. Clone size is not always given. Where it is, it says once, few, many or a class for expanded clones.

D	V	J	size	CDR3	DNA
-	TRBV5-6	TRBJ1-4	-	CASSTPGRLGEKLFF	TGTGCCAGCAGCACCCCAGGGAGGTTGGGTGAAAAACTGTTTTTT
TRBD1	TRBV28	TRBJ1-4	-	CASSSGGSNEKLFF	TGTGCCAGCAGCTCAGGGGGCAGTAATGAAAAACTGTTTTTT
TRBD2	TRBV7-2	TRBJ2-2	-	CASSLAGGRTGELFF	TGTGCCAGCAGCTTAGCGGGAGGGCGGACCGGGGAGCTGTTTTTT
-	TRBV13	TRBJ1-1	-	CASRSGETTMNTEAFF	TGTGCCAGCAGATCAGGGGAAACGACGATGAACACTGAAGCTTTCTTT
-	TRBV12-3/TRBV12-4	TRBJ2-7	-	CASSLYGKWYF	TGTGCCAGCAGTTTATACGGGAAGTGGTACTTC
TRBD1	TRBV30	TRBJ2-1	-	CAWTSLGTGNEQFF	TGTGCCTGGACCAGTTTAGGGACAGGCAATGAGCAGTTCTTC
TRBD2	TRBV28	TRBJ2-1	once	CASSFRLAGDEQFF	TGTGCCAGCAGTTTTCGGCTAGCGGGGGATGAGCAGTTCTTC
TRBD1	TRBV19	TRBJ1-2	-	CASTSSGQGRNYGYTF	TGTGCCAGTACCTCCTCGGGACAGGGGAGAAACTATGGCTACACCTTC
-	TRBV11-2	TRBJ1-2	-	CASSLDPGRNYGYTF	TGTGCCAGCAGCTTAGATCCGGGAAGAAACTATGGCTACACCTTC
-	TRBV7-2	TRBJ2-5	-	CASSFNARGETQYF	TGTGCCAGCAGCTTTAACGCCCGAGGGGAGACCCAGTACTTC
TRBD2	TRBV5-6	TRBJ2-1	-	CASSPWGFLREGLYNEQFF	TGTGCCAGCAGTCCTTGGGGGTTTTTGAGGGAGGGCCTCTACAATGAGCAGTTCTTC
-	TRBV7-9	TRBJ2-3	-	CASSSFTDTQYF	TGTGCCAGCAGCTCTTTCACAGATACGCAGTATTTT
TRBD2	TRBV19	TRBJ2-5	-	CASRDISGRAGGTQYF	TGTGCCAGTAGAGATATTAGCGGGAGGGCCGGGGGGACCCAGTACTTC
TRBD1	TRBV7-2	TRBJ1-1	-	CASSLRHRGWTEAFF	TGTGCCAGCAGCTTACGCCACAGGGGGTGGACTGAAGCTTTCTTT
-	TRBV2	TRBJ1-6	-	CASSASGSDSPLHF	TGTGCCAGCAGCGCCTCCGGGTCTGATTCACCCCTCCACTTT
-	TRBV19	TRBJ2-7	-	CASSIDAGDEQYF	TGTGCCAGTAGTATAGACGCAGGTGACGAGCAGTACTTC
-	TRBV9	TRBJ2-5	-	CASSVGFYRGGQETQYF	TGTGCCAGCAGCGTAGGCTTCTACAGGGGAGGACAAGAGACCCAGTACTTC
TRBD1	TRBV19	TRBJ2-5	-	CASSPGTGITILETQYF	TGTGCCAGTAGTCCTGGGACAGGCATTACGATCCTAGAGACCCAGTACTTC
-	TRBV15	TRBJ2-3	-	CATSSGTRSTDTQYF	TGTGCCACCAGCAGCGGGACTCGGAGCACAGATACGCAGTATTTT
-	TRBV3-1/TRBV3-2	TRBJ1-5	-	CASSQVSGGNQPQHF	TGTGCCAGCAGCCAAGTATCAGGGGGCAATCAGCCCCAGCATTTT